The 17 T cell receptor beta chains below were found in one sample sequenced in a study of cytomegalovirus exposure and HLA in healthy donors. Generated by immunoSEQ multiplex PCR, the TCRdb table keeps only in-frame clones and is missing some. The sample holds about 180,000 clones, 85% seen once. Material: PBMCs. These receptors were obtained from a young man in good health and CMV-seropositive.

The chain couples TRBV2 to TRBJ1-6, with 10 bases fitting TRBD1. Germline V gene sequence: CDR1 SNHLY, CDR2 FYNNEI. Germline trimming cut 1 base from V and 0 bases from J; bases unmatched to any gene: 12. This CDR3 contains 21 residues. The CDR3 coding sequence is TGTGCCAGCAGTGAAGATGGCATGGGGGGACAGGGGAGCTCCTATAATTCACCCCTCCACTTT. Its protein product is CASSEDGMGGQGSSYNSPLHF.

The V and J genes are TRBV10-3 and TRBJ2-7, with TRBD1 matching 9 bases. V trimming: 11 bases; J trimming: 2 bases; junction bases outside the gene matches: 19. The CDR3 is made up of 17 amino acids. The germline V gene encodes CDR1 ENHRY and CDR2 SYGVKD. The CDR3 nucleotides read TGTGCCCCTAGGGACAGGGCCAAGCTAGCGGAAACCTACGAGCAGTACTTC. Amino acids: CAPRDRAKLAETYEQYF.

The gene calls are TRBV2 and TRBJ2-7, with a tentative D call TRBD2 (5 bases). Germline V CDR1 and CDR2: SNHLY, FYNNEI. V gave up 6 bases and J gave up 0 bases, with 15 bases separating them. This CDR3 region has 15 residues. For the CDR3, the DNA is TGTGCCAGCAGAGCCGTACGGGGTAGCTCCTACGAGCAGTACTTC. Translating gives CASRAVRGSSYEQYF.

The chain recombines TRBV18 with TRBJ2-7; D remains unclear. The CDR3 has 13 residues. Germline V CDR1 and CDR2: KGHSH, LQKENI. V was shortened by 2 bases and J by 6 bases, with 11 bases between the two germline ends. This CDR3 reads CASSPTSRSEQYF. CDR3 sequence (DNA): TGTGCCAGCTCACCAACGTCCCGGTCCGAGCAGTACTTC.

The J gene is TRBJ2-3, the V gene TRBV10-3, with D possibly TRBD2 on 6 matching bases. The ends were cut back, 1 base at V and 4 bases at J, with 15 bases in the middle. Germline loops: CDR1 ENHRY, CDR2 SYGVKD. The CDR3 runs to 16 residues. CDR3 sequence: CAISELSTGGSDTQYF. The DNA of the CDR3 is TGTGCCATCAGTGAGTTATCGACCGGGGGATCAGATACGCAGTATTTT.

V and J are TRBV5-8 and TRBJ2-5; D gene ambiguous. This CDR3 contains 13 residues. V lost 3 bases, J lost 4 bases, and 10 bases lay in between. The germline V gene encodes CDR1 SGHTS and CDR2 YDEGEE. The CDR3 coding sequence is TGTGCCAGCAGCTCCCCCCAGCGAGAGACCCAGTACTTC. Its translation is CASSSPQRETQYF.

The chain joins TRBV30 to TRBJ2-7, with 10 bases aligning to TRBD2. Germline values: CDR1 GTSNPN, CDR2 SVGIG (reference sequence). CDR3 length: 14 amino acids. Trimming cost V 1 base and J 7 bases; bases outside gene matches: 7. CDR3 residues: CAWSASSGSREQYF. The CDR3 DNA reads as TGTGCCTGGAGTGCCTCTAGCGGGAGTAGGGAGCAGTACTTC.

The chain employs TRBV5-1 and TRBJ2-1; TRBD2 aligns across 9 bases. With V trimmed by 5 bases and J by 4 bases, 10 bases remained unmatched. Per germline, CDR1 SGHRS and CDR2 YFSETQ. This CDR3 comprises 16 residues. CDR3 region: CASSSGSGGKYNEQFF. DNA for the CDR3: TGCGCCAGCAGTTCGGGTAGCGGGGGCAAATACAATGAGCAGTTCTTC.

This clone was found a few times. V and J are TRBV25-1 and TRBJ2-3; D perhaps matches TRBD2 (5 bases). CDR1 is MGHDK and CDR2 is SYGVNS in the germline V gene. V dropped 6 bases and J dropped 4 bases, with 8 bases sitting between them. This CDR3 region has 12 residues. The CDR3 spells CASSGEPDTQYF. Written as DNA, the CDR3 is TGTGCCAGCAGCGGGGAACCAGATACGCAGTATTTT.

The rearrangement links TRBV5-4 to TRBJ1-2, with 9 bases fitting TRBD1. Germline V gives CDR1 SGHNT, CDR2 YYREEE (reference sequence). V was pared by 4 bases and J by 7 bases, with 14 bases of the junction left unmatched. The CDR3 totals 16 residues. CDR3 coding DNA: TGTGCCAGCAGCGATCGAGGGACAGGGACGCAGGGTGGCTACACCTTC. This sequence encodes CASSDRGTGTQGGYTF.

The CDR3 region has the DNA TGTGCCAGCAGCGATTTCGACAGCGGAAACACCATATATTTT. Its translation: CASSDFDSGNTIYF. This chain uses TRBV7-9 with TRBJ1-3; maybe TRBD1 (5 bases). This CDR3 is 14 amino acids long. Trimming took off 5 bases at V and 4 bases at J, with 12 bases between the two ends. The germline V gene encodes CDR1 SEHNR and CDR2 FQNEAQ (reference sequence).

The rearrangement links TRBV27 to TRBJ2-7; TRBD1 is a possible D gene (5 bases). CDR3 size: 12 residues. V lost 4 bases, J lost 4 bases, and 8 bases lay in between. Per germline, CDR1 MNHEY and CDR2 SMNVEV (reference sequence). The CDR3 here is CASSSQGYEQYF. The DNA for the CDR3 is TGTGCCAGCAGTTCCCAGGGTTACGAGCAGTACTTC.

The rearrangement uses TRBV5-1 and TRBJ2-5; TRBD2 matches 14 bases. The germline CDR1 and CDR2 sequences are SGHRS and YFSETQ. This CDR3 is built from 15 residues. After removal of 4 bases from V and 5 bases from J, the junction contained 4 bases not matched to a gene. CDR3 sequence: CASSVTSGRGETQYF. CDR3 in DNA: TGCGCCAGCAGCGTGACTAGCGGGAGGGGCGAGACCCAGTACTTC.

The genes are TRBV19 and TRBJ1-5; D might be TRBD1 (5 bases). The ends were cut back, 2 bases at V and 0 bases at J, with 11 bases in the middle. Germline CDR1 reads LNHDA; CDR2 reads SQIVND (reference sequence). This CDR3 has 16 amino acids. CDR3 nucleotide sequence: TGTGCCAGTAGTATATTGCGGGGGTTTAGCAATCAGCCCCAGCATTTT. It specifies CASSILRGFSNQPQHF.

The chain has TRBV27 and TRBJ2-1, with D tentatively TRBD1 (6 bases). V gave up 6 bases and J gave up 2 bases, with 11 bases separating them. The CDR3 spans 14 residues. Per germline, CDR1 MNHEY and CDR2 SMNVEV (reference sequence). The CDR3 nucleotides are TGTGCCAGCAGCAACCGGGACACCTACAATGAGCAGTTCTTC. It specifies CASSNRDTYNEQFF.

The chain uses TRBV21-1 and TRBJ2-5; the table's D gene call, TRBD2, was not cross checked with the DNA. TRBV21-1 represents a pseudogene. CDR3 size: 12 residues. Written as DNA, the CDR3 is TGTGCCAGCAGCCGGACTAGCGGGACCCAGTACTTC. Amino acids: CASSRTSGTQYF.

The DNA of the CDR3 is TGTGCCAGCAGCTCCTACAGGGTTGTAGATGGCTACACCTTC. Protein: CASSSYRVVDGYTF. V gene TRBV7-3 combines with J gene TRBJ1-2, with a tentative D call TRBD1 (6 bases). The CDR3 runs 14 residues. Germline assignment: CDR1 SGHTA and CDR2 FQGTGA. The germline V and J ends were trimmed by 4 bases and 6 bases, with 15 bases remaining between them.